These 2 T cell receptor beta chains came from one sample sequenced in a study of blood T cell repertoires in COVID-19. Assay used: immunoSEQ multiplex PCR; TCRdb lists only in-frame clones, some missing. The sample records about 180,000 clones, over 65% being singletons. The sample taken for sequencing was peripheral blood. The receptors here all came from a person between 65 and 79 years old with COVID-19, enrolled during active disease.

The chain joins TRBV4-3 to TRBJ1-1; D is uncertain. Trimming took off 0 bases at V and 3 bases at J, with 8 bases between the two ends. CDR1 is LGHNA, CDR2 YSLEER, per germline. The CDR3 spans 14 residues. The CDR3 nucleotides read TGCGCCAGCAGCCAAGACAACACCGACACTGAAGCTTTCTTT. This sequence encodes CASSQDNTDTEAFF.

CDR3 in DNA: TGTGCCAGCAGCTCCTCTAACTGGGCAATTTCTCAGTTCTTC. It translates to CASSSSNWAISQFF. This rearrangement joins TRBV21-1 to TRBJ2-1; the table's D call, TRBD1, was not checked against the DNA. TRBV21-1 is marked as a pseudogene. This CDR3 contains 14 residues.